The next 28 T cell receptor beta chains were all read from a single sample in a study of regulatory and conventional T cells in breast cancer. A single record per CDR3 protein comes from TCRdb applying MiXCR to the PCR reads. Among roughly 15,000 distinct CDR3 sequences listed, around a third were seen once. Specimen: conventional T cells from blood. The receptors were sampled from a female donor in good health.

The J gene is TRBJ2-1, the V gene TRBV28; D gene uncertain. The germline gives CDR1 MDHEN, CDR2 SYDVKM. The length of the CDR3 is 13 residues. Trimming removed 5 bases from V and 9 bases from J, with 14 bases in between. The CDR3: CASSATNWAEQFF. The DNA for the CDR3 is TGTGCCAGCAGTGCCACCAATTGGGCTGAGCAGTTCTTC.

This clonotype came up a few times. J is TRBJ2-5 and V is TRBV7-7, with TRBD2 matching 7 bases. Germline assignment: CDR1 SSHAT and CDR2 FNYEAQ (reference sequence). The CDR3 is made up of 14 amino acids. The junction had 4 bases not matched to a gene; V was cut back by 4 bases and J by 2 bases. The DNA for the CDR3 is TGTGCCAGCAGCTCGGGACTACCACAAGAGACCCAGTACTTC. It codes for CASSSGLPQETQYF. Complete variable domain (other parts from reference TRBV7-7 and TRBJ2-5): GAGVSQSPRYKVTKRGQDVTLRCDPISSHATLYWYQQALGQGPEFLTYFNYEAQPDKSGLPSDRFSAERPEGSISTLTIQRTEQRDSAMYRCASSSGLPQETQYFGPGTRLLVL.

The chain joins TRBV20-1 to TRBJ1-4, with D hard to call. CDR1 is DFQATT and CDR2 is SNEGSKA in the germline V gene (reference sequence). Trimming shortened V by 5 bases and J by 4 bases, and 11 bases separated the two germline ends. This CDR3 region has 13 residues. The chain's CDR3 is CSAPDGYNEKLFF. The CDR3 DNA follows: TGCAGTGCTCCTGACGGATATAATGAAAAACTGTTTTTT.

Within the sample, this clonotype is medium-sized. The CDR3 DNA reads as TGTGCCAGCAGTACACAGGGGTCTGGGGCCAACGTCCTGACTTTC. It encodes CASSTQGSGANVLTF. The J gene is TRBJ2-6, the V gene TRBV6-1, with 7 positions matching TRBD1. CDR1 is MNHNS, CDR2 SASEGT, per germline. The CDR3 runs 15 residues. The trim removed 5 bases at V and 1 base at J, leaving 2 bases unmatched.

This clonotype was seen a handful of times. CDR3 nucleotide sequence: TGCGCCAGCAGCTCGGAGTTCAAACTAGCGTATACGCAGTATTTT. Its translation: CASSSEFKLAYTQYF. The chain joins TRBV5-1 to TRBJ2-3; TRBD2 matches at 7 bases. Germline CDR1 and CDR2: SGHRS and YFSETQ. V trimming: 3 bases; J trimming: 7 bases; junction bases outside the gene matches: 11. The CDR3 consists of 15 residues. Full variable domain (rest looked up from reference TRBV5-1 and TRBJ2-3): KAGVTQTPRYLIKTRGQQVTLSCSPISGHRSVSWYQQTPGQGLQFLFEYFSETQRNKGNFPGRFSGRQFSNSRSEMNVSTLELGDSALYLCASSSEFKLAYTQYFGPGTRLTVL.

This clonotype appeared a few times. CDR3 in DNA: TGTGCCAGCAGTAAGCGCCCGTCCTACGAGCAGTACTTC. Its translation is CASSKRPSYEQYF. This chain links TRBV2 with TRBJ2-7, with D unclear. CDR1 and CDR2 from the germline V gene are SNHLY and FYNNEI. The CDR3 loop spans 13 amino acids. Trimming stripped 5 bases from V and 1 base from J, with 9 bases between.

Details on this clonotype: A much larger clonotype is one base distant, so this may be a read error. The chain recombines TRBV9 with TRBJ1-2, with 7 bases that match TRBD1. This CDR3 comprises 16 residues. V lost 0 bases and J lost 4; bases outside the gene matches: 9. The germline V gene encodes CDR1 SGDLS and CDR2 YYNGEE. The CDR3 DNA reads TGTGCCAGCAGCGTAGGGGGAGGGGGCGCGGGCTATGGCTACACCTTC. Its protein is CASSVGGGGAGYGYTF. The full variable domain, with the rest looked up from reference TRBV9 and TRBJ1-2, is DSGVTQTPKHLITATGQRVTLRCSPRSGDLSVYWYQQSLDQGLQFLIQYYNGEERAKGNILERFSAQQFPDLHSELNLSSLELGDSALYFCASSVGGGGAGYGYTFGSGTRLTVV.

About this clonotype: This is likely a read error, given that the CDR3 carries no conserved phenylalanine or tryptophan at its end. J is TRBJ1-6 and V is TRBV3-1; D call uncertain. The CDR3 consists of 16 residues. In germline, CDR1 is LGHDT, CDR2 YNNKEL (reference sequence). Trimming stripped 0 bases from V and 8 bases from J, with 14 bases between. The CDR3 DNA sequence: TGTGCCAGCAGCCAAGATCTCGGGAGAGCGTATTCACCCCTCCACCTT. Translating gives CASSQDLGRAYSPLHL.

This clonotype was counted between two and nine times. The chain employs TRBV7-9 and TRBJ2-1; 8 bases map to TRBD1. V lost 5 bases to trimming and J lost 1 base; unmatched junction nucleotides: 10. This CDR3 has 17 residues. Germline values: CDR1 SEHNR, CDR2 FQNEAQ (reference sequence). CDR3 nucleotide sequence: TGTGCCAGCAGCCCGCCACAGGGGGTCAAATCCTACAATGAGCAGTTCTTC. This translates into CASSPPQGVKSYNEQFF. The whole variable domain, remainder taken from reference TRBV7-9 and TRBJ2-1, is DTGVSQNPRHKITKRGQNVTFRCDPISEHNRLYWYRQTLGQGPEFLTYFQNEAQLEKSRLLSDRFSAERPKGSFSTLEIQRTEQGDSAMYLCASSPPQGVKSYNEQFFGPGTRLTVL.

Points on this clonotype: A much larger clone lies a single base off, so this may be a read error. The chain is built from TRBV7-6 and TRBJ1-6; a possible D gene is TRBD1 (6 bases). The CDR3 sequence is 16 residues long. The germline gives CDR1 SGHVS, CDR2 FNYEAQ. Between the trimmed V and J ends, which lost 1 base and 9 bases, there was a span of 16 bases. The CDR3 protein is CASSLGSGQGSSPLHF. DNA for the CDR3: TGTGCCAGCAGCTTAGGGAGCGGGCAGGGGAGTTCACCCCTCCACTTT.

This clonotype turned up a few times. J is TRBJ2-1 and V is TRBV5-6, with TRBD2 matching over 7 bases. The J segment lost 4 bases and the V segment lost 4 bases, leaving 5 bases of the junction unmatched. Per germline, CDR1 SGHDT and CDR2 YYEEEE. The CDR3 is 14 amino acids. The CDR3 DNA reads as TGTGCCAGCAGCCCCCGGACTAGTTACAATGAGCAGTTCTTC. It encodes CASSPRTSYNEQFF.

By sample share, this clonotype is medium-sized. This chain uses TRBV24-1 with TRBJ2-1, with a possible D match to TRBD1 (5 bases). The CDR3 has 12 amino acids. Germline V gene sequence: CDR1 KGHDR, CDR2 SFDVKD. Trimming stripped 6 bases from V and 6 bases from J, with 8 bases between. CDR3 sequence: CATSLTANEQFF. The DNA of the CDR3 is TGTGCCACCAGTTTGACAGCCAATGAGCAGTTCTTC.

The chain carries TRBV2 and TRBJ2-4, with unresolved D. V gave up 1 base and J gave up 0 bases, with 7 bases separating them. CDR1 and CDR2 from the germline V gene are SNHLY and FYNNEI. This CDR3 has 15 amino acids. This CDR3 reads CASSEERLAKNIQYF. CDR3 sequence (DNA): TGTGCCAGCAGTGAAGAGAGGCTAGCCAAAAACATTCAGTACTTC.

With regard to this clonotype: A read error is likely, as this CDR3 ends without the conserved phenylalanine or tryptophan. The chain joins TRBV5-4 to TRBJ2-2; tentatively, D is TRBD1 or TRBD2 (5 bases each). The CDR3 loop spans 15 amino acids. Between the trimmed V and J ends, which lost 10 bases and 4 bases, there was a span of 20 bases. CDR1 SGHNT and CDR2 YYREEE come from the germline V gene (reference sequence). The CDR3 nucleotides read TGTGCCCTAGGGTGGGGGAGAAGAGGCACCGGGGAGCTGTTTCTT. Translating it yields CALGWGRRGTGELFL.

This clonotype turned up a few times. This chain links TRBV2 with TRBJ1-6; D perhaps matches TRBD1 (5 bases). Trimming removed 4 bases at V and 9 bases at J, with 10 bases between. The CDR3 is 13 amino acids. The germline gives CDR1 SNHLY, CDR2 FYNNEI. The CDR3 bases are TGTGCCAGCAGTGCAGGGAGGGGTTCACCCCTCCACTTT. Translating gives CASSAGRGSPLHF.

In its sample, this clonotype was seen a few times. This rearrangement joins TRBV3-1 to TRBJ2-6; TRBD1 is a possible D gene (5 bases). This CDR3 has 15 amino acids. V shed 1 base and J shed 2 bases, with 6 bases lying between them. The V gene's germline CDR1 is LGHDT and CDR2 YNNKEL (reference sequence). In DNA form, the CDR3 reads TGTGCCAGCAGCCAAGCAGGGACTGGGGCCAACGTCCTGACTTTC. Protein: CASSQAGTGANVLTF.

By sample fraction, this clonotype is medium-sized (0.01 to 0.1%). The chain recombines TRBV29-1 with TRBJ1-1; D gene ambiguous. The CDR3 is made up of 11 amino acids. Trimming took off 5 bases at V and 10 bases at J, with 14 bases between the two ends. Looked up from germline, CDR1 is SQVTM and CDR2 is ANQGSEA. CDR3 sequence: CSVSVGPGAFF. CDR3 DNA sequence: TGCAGCGTTTCGGTAGGGCCTGGAGCTTTCTTT.

This clonotype was counted a single time. The V call is TRBV7-9, the J call TRBJ1-2; D call uncertain. In germline, CDR1 is SEHNR, CDR2 FQNEAQ (reference sequence). The V and J ends lost 4 bases and 2 bases respectively, with 17 bases between them. This CDR3 is built from 16 residues. The DNA of the CDR3 is TGTGCCAGCAGCTCTGCTAGGACGGCCCTCAACTATGGCTACACCTTC. This sequence encodes CASSSARTALNYGYTF.

This clonotype was seen repeatedly, ten times or more. The V gene is TRBV20-1, the J gene TRBJ1-1; perhaps TRBD1 as D (5 bases). The V gene's germline CDR1 is DFQATT and CDR2 SNEGSKA (reference sequence). The CDR3 sequence is 13 residues long. Trimming pared 6 bases from V and 1 base from J, leaving 12 bases between. CDR3 in DNA: TGCAGTGCCCTGAGGGGAACGAACACTGAAGCTTTCTTT. This translates into CSALRGTNTEAFF.

V gene TRBV27 combines with J gene TRBJ1-6; a possible D gene is TRBD1 (6 bases). The CDR3 spans 16 residues. The V gene lost 4 bases and the J gene lost 9 bases, with 19 bases spanning the gap. Germline values: CDR1 MNHEY, CDR2 SMNVEV (reference sequence). CDR3 in amino acids: CASSYHRQGFVSPLHF. The CDR3 DNA reads as TGTGCCAGCAGTTATCACCGGCAGGGGTTCGTTTCACCCCTCCACTTT.

The chain couples TRBV7-3 to TRBJ2-1; 8 nucleotides match TRBD2. V gave up 1 base and J gave up 7 bases; unmatched junction bases: 6. Germline loops: CDR1 SGHTA, CDR2 FQGTGA. CDR3 length equals 15 residues. Here the CDR3 DNA reads TGTGCCAGCAGCTTAAACGGGGGGGTTAGAAATGAGCAGTTCTTC. It encodes CASSLNGGVRNEQFF.

This clonotype turned up a few times. This chain links TRBV19 with TRBJ1-1; maybe TRBD1 (5 bases). V was trimmed by 6 bases and J by 3 bases, leaving 11 bases between them. The V gene's germline CDR1 is LNHDA and CDR2 SQIVND (reference sequence). CDR3 length: 13 residues. CDR3 DNA: TGTGCCAGTAGGGTGGCGGGGGACACTGAAGCTTTCTTT. Its translation: CASRVAGDTEAFF.

The chain uses TRBV12-3 or TRBV12-4 and TRBJ2-2, with 7 bases matching TRBD2. Trimming took 1 base from V and 6 from J; bases not matched to a gene: 11. The CDR3 consists of 17 residues. CDR3 loop: CASSLESARGVAGELFF. The CDR3 DNA reads as TGTGCCAGCAGTTTAGAAAGTGCTCGGGGGGTTGCCGGGGAGCTGTTTTTT.

This clonotype was seen a handful of times. The chain is built from TRBV18 and TRBJ2-1; 9 nucleotides agree with TRBD2. The trim removed 3 bases at V and 5 bases at J, leaving 11 bases unmatched. The CDR3 has 17 amino acids. Per the germline V gene, CDR1 is KGHSH and CDR2 is LQKENI. In DNA, the CDR3 is TGTGCCAGCTCACCCTACCAGGAGGGGACTAGCCACAATGAGCAGTTCTTC. As protein: CASSPYQEGTSHNEQFF.

In its sample, this clonotype was seen many times. The rearrangement uses TRBV6-2 or TRBV6-3 and TRBJ2-5; no reliable D call. The V end was cut by 2 bases, the J end by 5 bases, with 3 bases between. The CDR3 has 11 amino acids. CDR1 MNHEY and CDR2 SVGEGT come from the germline V gene. DNA of the CDR3: TGTGCCAGCAGTTACCGGGAGACCCAGTACTTC. Amino acids: CASSYRETQYF.

Only a few counts were recorded for this clonotype. The chain combines TRBV7-9 with TRBJ2-4; 11 bases are a match to TRBD2. The CDR3 extends over 16 amino acids. Germline CDR1 reads SEHNR; CDR2 reads FQNEAQ (reference sequence). V was clipped by 6 bases and J by 7 bases; unmatched bases: 11. The CDR3 nucleotides read TGTGCCAGCAGTCCTCTAGCGGGGGGCTCCGGGAACATTCAGTACTTC. Translation gives CASSPLAGGSGNIQYF.

The CDR3 protein is CASSPDRYTDTQYF. The CDR3 DNA reads as TGCGCCAGCAGCCCGGACAGGTACACAGATACGCAGTATTTT. The chain carries TRBV5-1 and TRBJ2-3, with TRBD1 matching over 7 bases. CDR3 length: 14 amino acids. Germline loops: CDR1 SGHRS, CDR2 YFSETQ. V was pared by 4 bases and J by 2 bases, with 4 bases of the junction left unmatched.

The chain carries TRBV20-1 and TRBJ2-3, with 8 bases lining up with TRBD1. The CDR3 has 15 amino acids. V lost 4 bases, J lost 2 bases, and 8 bases stayed unmatched. Germline loops: CDR1 DFQATT, CDR2 SNEGSKA (reference sequence). CDR3 in DNA: TGCAGTGCTAACCTGGGGCAGGGGGCCACAGATACGCAGTATTTT. It encodes CSANLGQGATDTQYF.